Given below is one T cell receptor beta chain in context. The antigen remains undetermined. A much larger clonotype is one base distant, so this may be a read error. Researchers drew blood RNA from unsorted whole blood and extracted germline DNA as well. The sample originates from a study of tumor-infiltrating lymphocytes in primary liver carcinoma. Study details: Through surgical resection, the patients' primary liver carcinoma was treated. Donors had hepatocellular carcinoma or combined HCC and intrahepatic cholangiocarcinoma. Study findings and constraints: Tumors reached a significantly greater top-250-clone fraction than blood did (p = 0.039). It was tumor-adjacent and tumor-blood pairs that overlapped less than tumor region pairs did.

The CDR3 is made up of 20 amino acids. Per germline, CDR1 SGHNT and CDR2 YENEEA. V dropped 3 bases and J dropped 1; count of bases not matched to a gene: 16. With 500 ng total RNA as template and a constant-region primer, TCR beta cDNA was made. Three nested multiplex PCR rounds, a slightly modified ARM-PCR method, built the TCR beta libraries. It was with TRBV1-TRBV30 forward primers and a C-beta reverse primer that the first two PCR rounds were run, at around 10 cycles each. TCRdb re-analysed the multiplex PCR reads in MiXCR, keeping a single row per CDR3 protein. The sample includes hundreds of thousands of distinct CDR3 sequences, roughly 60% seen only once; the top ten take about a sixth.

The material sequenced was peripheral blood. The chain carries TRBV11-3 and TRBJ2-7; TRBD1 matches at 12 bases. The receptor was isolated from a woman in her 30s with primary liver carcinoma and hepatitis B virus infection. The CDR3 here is CASSFSLGTGGAVRSYEQYF. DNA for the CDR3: TGTGCCAGCAGCTTCAGTCTCGGGACAGGGGGCGCGGTACGGTCCTACGAGCAGTACTTC.